This T cell receptor (beta chain) was captured in a study of blood T cell repertoires in COVID-19. Study-wide background: Acute and convalescent COVID-19 samples came from the United States, Italy and Spain.

Methods used by the authors: Nucleated cell counts were estimated from reference gene primer amplification. Generated by immunoSEQ multiplex PCR, the TCRdb table keeps only in-frame clones and is missing some. The V and J calls and clone size are taken from that table; D and trimming were inferred from the DNA. The sample lists approximately 300,000 clones; approximately 85% were seen once. V gave up 3 bases and J gave up 6 bases, with 11 bases separating them. The CDR3 length is 13 residues. From germline, CDR1 is SEHNR and CDR2 FQNEAQ (reference sequence). This clone has just one count. The chain has TRBV7-9 and TRBJ1-2; TRBD1 is a possible D gene (5 bases). The material sequenced was PBMCs or T cells enriched from blood (not recorded which). The receptor was derived from a woman in her 30s who had recovered from COVID-19. CDR3 nucleotides: TGTGCCAGCAGCTTTACTTCCAGGGATGGCTACACCTTC. Protein sequence: CASSFTSRDGYTF.